The 20 T cell receptor beta chains below were found in one sample sequenced in a study of T cell changes during pregnancy in multiple sclerosis. Some clones are missing from TCRdb's copy, which holds only in-frame ones; the method was immunoSEQ multiplex PCR. The table has 90,000 to 120,000 clones, just over 90% seen once; the top ten hold about 3%. The specimen comprised peripheral blood, sampled after pregnancy. These receptors all stem from a female donor with multiple sclerosis, enrolled in a pregnancy study.

The genes are TRBV5-4 and TRBJ2-1; TRBD2 aligns across 11 bases. V shed 4 bases and J 10 bases; nucleotides not matched to a gene: 7. Germline V gene lookup returns CDR1 SGHNT and CDR2 YYREEE (reference sequence). The CDR3 spans 14 residues. In nucleotides, the CDR3 is TGTGCCAGCAGCACTAGCGGGGGCGTGGTCGAGCAGTTCTTC. Translated, it gives CASSTSGGVVEQFF.

The V call is TRBV5-8, the J call TRBJ1-1; no definite D call. The V gene lost 4 bases and the J gene lost 1 base, with 17 bases spanning the gap. The CDR3 has 16 amino acids. Germline V gene lookup returns CDR1 SGHTS and CDR2 YDEGEE. DNA of the CDR3: TGTGCCAGCAGCCGTGGGGATCGCCGGGGGAACACTGAAGCTTTCTTT. It specifies CASSRGDRRGNTEAFF.

This chain connects TRBV9 to TRBJ1-2; 11 positions match TRBD1. This CDR3 contains 14 residues. V gave up 7 bases and J gave up 3 bases; unmatched junction bases: 5. Germline CDR1 is SGDLS and CDR2 is YYNGEE. CDR3 sequence (DNA): TGTGCCAGCCGGACAGGGGGCGCGGACTATGGCTACACCTTC. Residues: CASRTGGADYGYTF.

The rearrangement links TRBV5-4 to TRBJ2-3; 8 bases align to TRBD1. Germline-derived CDR1 and CDR2 are SGHNT and YYREEE (reference sequence). The CDR3 totals 16 residues. Trimming took 2 bases from V and 2 from J; bases not matched to a gene: 7. CDR3 residues: CASSLTPGQATDTQYF. Written as DNA, the CDR3 is TGTGCCAGCAGCTTAACTCCGGGACAGGCCACAGATACGCAGTATTTT.

The rearrangement joins TRBV12-5 to TRBJ1-4; 8 nucleotides align to TRBD1. V trimming: 1 base; J trimming: 5 bases; junction bases outside the gene matches: 18. This CDR3 spans 20 amino acids. The germline gives CDR1 LGHNT, CDR2 FRNRAP. CDR3 region: CASGLEGKTGAKSRNEKLFF. The CDR3 DNA sequence: TGTGCTAGTGGTTTGGAGGGGAAGACAGGGGCCAAATCAAGGAATGAAAAACTGTTTTTT.

J is TRBJ2-2 and V is TRBV7-6; D perhaps matches TRBD2 (5 bases). The germline V and J ends were trimmed by 5 bases and 1 base, with 11 bases remaining between them. The CDR3 runs 15 residues. Germline V gives CDR1 SGHVS, CDR2 FNYEAQ. CDR3 sequence: CASSRRTGNTGELFF. DNA for the CDR3: TGTGCCAGCAGCCGAAGGACTGGGAACACCGGGGAGCTGTTTTTT.

The V call is TRBV4-1, the J call TRBJ1-1, with D tentatively TRBD1 (5 bases). Germline V lookup: CDR1 MGHRA, CDR2 YSYEKL. The CDR3 runs 15 residues. The ends were cut back, 1 base at V and 5 bases at J, with 14 bases in the middle. The CDR3 region is CASSQVGQGFTEAFF. DNA for the CDR3: TGCGCCAGCAGCCAAGTAGGCCAGGGTTTTACTGAAGCTTTCTTT.

The chain is built from TRBV27 and TRBJ1-1; 8 bases are a match to TRBD1. This CDR3 contains 14 residues. The ends lost 5 bases at V and 1 base at J; junction bases unmatched: 3. Germline CDR1 reads MNHEY; CDR2 reads SMNVEV (reference sequence). CDR3 region: CASSTTGGNTEAFF. The CDR3 DNA reads as TGTGCCAGCAGTACTACAGGGGGGAACACTGAAGCTTTCTTT.

The gene calls are TRBV18 and TRBJ2-2; possibly TRBD1 for D (6 bases). Germline CDR1 KGHSH, CDR2 LQKENI. The ends were cut back, 7 bases at V and 6 bases at J, with 15 bases in the middle. The CDR3 extends over 14 amino acids. For the CDR3, the DNA is TGTGCCAGCTTTCCGACAGGCTTGGCCGGGGAGCTGTTTTTT. Translating it yields CASFPTGLAGELFF. Together with reference TRBV18 and TRBJ2-2, the CDR3 gives the full variable domain: NAGVMQNPRHLVRRRGQEARLRCSPMKGHSHVYWYRQLPEEGLKFMVYLQKENIIDESGMPKERFSAEFPKEGPSILRIQQVVRGDSAAYFCASFPTGLAGELFFGEGSRLTVL.

This chain joins TRBV7-3 and TRBJ2-1; TRBD2 is a possible D gene (7 bases). The germline gives CDR1 SGHTA, CDR2 FQGTGA. The CDR3 extends over 13 amino acids. Trimming took off 4 bases at V and 12 bases at J, with 16 bases between the two ends. CDR3 DNA sequence: TGTGCCAGCAGCTCCTCGGGGGGCGGAGTGCAGTTCTTC. Translated: CASSSSGGGVQFF.

This clone is a singleton in its sample. In DNA, the CDR3 is TGCGCCAGCAGCACCGACAGGGCCGACTATGGCTACACCTTC. This translates into CASSTDRADYGYTF. V usage is TRBV5-1 and J usage is TRBJ1-2, with 7 bases matching TRBD1. In germline, CDR1 is SGHRS, CDR2 YFSETQ. The CDR3 contains 14 residues. V shed 4 bases, J shed 3 bases, and the junction held 6 bases outside the gene matches. The entire variable domain, with the rest obtained from reference TRBV5-1 and TRBJ1-2, is as follows: KAGVTQTPRYLIKTRGQQVTLSCSPISGHRSVSWYQQTPGQGLQFLFEYFSETQRNKGNFPGRFSGRQFSNSRSEMNVSTLELGDSALYLCASSTDRADYGYTFGSGTRLTVV.

J is TRBJ1-1 and V is TRBV10-3; tentative D call: TRBD1 (5 bases). Trimming shortened V by 2 bases and J by 1 base, and 5 bases separated the two germline ends. Germline V gene lookup returns CDR1 ENHRY and CDR2 SYGVKD. CDR3 length: 13 residues. In nucleotides, the CDR3 is TGTGCCATCAGTGAGACAGGGAACACTGAAGCTTTCTTT. This encodes CAISETGNTEAFF.

The rearrangement uses TRBV7-9 and TRBJ1-3; 10 bases align to TRBD1. Trimming took 4 bases from V and 4 from J; bases not matched to a gene: 10. This CDR3 region has 17 residues. Germline CDR1 is SEHNR and CDR2 is FQNEAQ (reference sequence). DNA of the CDR3: TGTGCCAGCAGCTCCTCCCCGGGACAGGGGTCCGGAAACACCATATATTTT. Residues: CASSSSPGQGSGNTIYF.

The rearrangement joins TRBV30 to TRBJ1-5; D is perhaps TRBD1 (5 bases). This CDR3 comprises 15 residues. V was shortened by 0 bases and J by 4 bases, with 13 bases between the two germline ends. The germline V gene encodes CDR1 GTSNPN and CDR2 SVGIG (reference sequence). CDR3 in DNA: TGTGCCTGGAGTGTACGCGGAGGGGCGAATCAGCCCCAGCATTTT. Translation gives CAWSVRGGANQPQHF.

V is TRBV7-6 and J is TRBJ2-5; 9 positions agree with TRBD2. V was clipped by 5 bases and J by 1 base; unmatched bases: 14. Germline V lookup: CDR1 SGHVS, CDR2 FNYEAQ. The length of the CDR3 is 18 residues. CDR3 coding DNA: TGTGCCAGCAGCCGAGGAATAGCGGGGGCGAGCCCCCAAGAGACCCAGTACTTC. This sequence encodes CASSRGIAGASPQETQYF.

The rearrangement links TRBV18 to TRBJ1-2, with D possibly matching TRBD1 (6 bases). The CDR3 runs to 14 residues. The germline gives CDR1 KGHSH, CDR2 LQKENI. The V end lost 8 bases, the J end lost 6 bases, and 19 bases lay between the germline ends. As DNA, the CDR3 is TGTGCCAGCCGCACTGAGACAGGACGACATGGCTACACCTTC. The encoded protein is CASRTETGRHGYTF. The whole variable domain, remainder taken from reference TRBV18 and TRBJ1-2, is NAGVMQNPRHLVRRRGQEARLRCSPMKGHSHVYWYRQLPEEGLKFMVYLQKENIIDESGMPKERFSAEFPKEGPSILRIQQVVRGDSAAYFCASRTETGRHGYTFGSGTRLTVV.

This chain connects TRBV2 to TRBJ2-2, with D perhaps TRBD2 (5 bases). Germline V CDR1 and CDR2: SNHLY, FYNNEI. CDR3 length: 14 residues. The V and J ends lost 3 bases and 8 bases respectively, with 13 bases between them. CDR3 region: CASSERQRPGELFF. The CDR3 DNA follows: TGTGCCAGCAGTGAGAGGCAGCGGCCTGGGGAGCTGTTTTTT.

The chain recombines TRBV29-1 with TRBJ1-4; 7 bases are shared with TRBD1. The CDR3 runs 14 residues. Germline V lookup: CDR1 SQVTM, CDR2 ANQGSEA. V shed 5 bases and J 0 bases; nucleotides not matched to a gene: 3. The CDR3, as DNA: TGCAGCGTTCCCGGGACAGCAACTAATGAAAAACTGTTTTTT. It codes for CSVPGTATNEKLFF.

The chain couples TRBV11-3 to TRBJ2-2; 11 positions match TRBD1. Unmatched junction bases numbered 2, after V lost 5 bases and J lost 3 bases. The CDR3 length is 15 residues. Germline CDR1 is SGHNT and CDR2 is YENEEA. CDR3 protein: CASSRDRGDTGELFF. The DNA for the CDR3 is TGTGCCAGCAGCCGGGACAGGGGGGACACCGGGGAGCTGTTTTTT. Full variable domain (rest looked up from reference TRBV11-3 and TRBJ2-2): EAGVVQSPRYKIIEKKQPVAFWCNPISGHNTLYWYLQNLGQGPELLIRYENEEAVDDSQLPKDRFSAERLKGVDSTLKIQPAELGDSAVYLCASSRDRGDTGELFFGEGSRLTVL.

The chain is built from TRBV29-1 and TRBJ1-1, with TRBD1 as a possible D gene (5 bases). Germline CDR1 SQVTM, CDR2 ANQGSEA. There are 12 residues in the CDR3. The V and J ends lost 3 bases and 7 bases respectively, with 12 bases between them. The CDR3 DNA sequence: TGCAGCGTTGACAGGGATCATATTGAAGCTTTCTTT. Translation: CSVDRDHIEAFF.